The 30 T cell receptor beta chains listed next were all sequenced from one sample in a study of blood T cell repertoires in COVID-19. This table comes from immunoSEQ multiplex PCR, and its TCRdb copy is limited to in-frame clones, with some not included. The sample carries 230,000 or so clones, around 88% recorded once. Sample: PBMCs or T cells enriched from blood (not recorded which). Every receptor here comes from a woman between 50 and 59 years old with acute COVID-19.

The J gene is TRBJ1-4, the V gene TRBV14, with TRBD1 as a possible D gene (5 bases). The CDR3 has 15 amino acids. The V end lost 0 bases, the J end lost 4 bases, and 9 bases lay between the germline ends. The germline CDR1 and CDR2 sequences are SGHDN and FVKESK. DNA for the CDR3: TGTGCCAGCAGCCAAGACAGGGCCTATAATGAAAAACTGTTTTTT. Protein: CASSQDRAYNEKLFF.

The chain recombines TRBV2 with TRBJ2-3; TRBD2 matches at 8 bases. Germline V CDR1 and CDR2: SNHLY, FYNNEI. The CDR3 has 14 residues. Trimming took 10 bases from V and 6 from J; bases not matched to a gene: 12. DNA of the CDR3: TGTGCCACTAGGCGAGAAGCGGGAGCGGATACGCAGTATTTT. Protein sequence: CATRREAGADTQYF.

The chain is built from TRBV2 and TRBJ1-1, with no clear D. Germline V CDR1 and CDR2: SNHLY, FYNNEI. V was cut by 5 bases and J by 5 bases, with 12 bases left in between. The CDR3 has 13 residues. CDR3 in amino acids: CASSSEIITEAFF. The CDR3 region has the DNA TGTGCCAGCAGTTCGGAGATTATTACTGAAGCTTTCTTT.

The V call is TRBV7-2, the J call TRBJ1-2, with 7 nucleotides matching TRBD1. V lost 3 bases to trimming and J lost 3 bases; unmatched junction nucleotides: 1. This CDR3 is built from 13 residues. The germline V gene has CDR1 SGHTA and CDR2 FQGNSA. Here the CDR3 DNA reads TGTGCCAGCAGCTTCGACAGGGACTATGGCTACACCTTC. It yields the protein CASSFDRDYGYTF.

The rearrangement links TRBV19 to TRBJ1-3; tentative D call: TRBD1 (6 bases). V lost 5 bases and J lost 0, with 14 bases in between. The CDR3 totals 16 residues. CDR1 LNHDA and CDR2 SQIVND come from the germline V gene (reference sequence). The CDR3 reads CASSVDWTVSGNTIYF. CDR3 in DNA: TGTGCCAGTAGTGTCGATTGGACAGTCTCTGGAAACACCATATATTTT.

The genes are TRBV4-2 and TRBJ2-3; D is uncertain. Germline-derived CDR1 and CDR2 are LGHNA and YNFKEQ. The CDR3 has 13 amino acids. The V end was cut by 0 bases, the J end by 5 bases, with 6 bases between. The CDR3 is CASSQDPVDTQYF. The CDR3 DNA sequence: TGTGCCAGCAGCCAAGACCCGGTAGATACGCAGTATTTT.

The chain uses TRBV6-5 and TRBJ2-3; 8 bases align to TRBD2. CDR1 MNHEY and CDR2 SVGAGI come from the germline V gene. This CDR3 comprises 16 residues. V trimming: 4 bases; J trimming: 3 bases; junction bases outside the gene matches: 9. CDR3 sequence reads: CASSSLSGAQTDTQYF. The CDR3 DNA reads TGTGCCAGCAGTTCCCTTAGCGGGGCCCAAACAGATACGCAGTATTTT.

CDR3 bases: TGTGCCAGCAGCCTCGGGAGGGCCGGCTACGAGCAGTACTTC. It translates to CASSLGRAGYEQYF. This chain joins TRBV7-2 and TRBJ2-7; 8 nucleotides match TRBD2. Unmatched junction bases numbered 6, after V lost 5 bases and J lost 3 bases. The CDR3 covers 14 residues. CDR1 is SGHTA, CDR2 FQGNSA, per germline.

The gene calls are TRBV3-1 (or the pseudogene TRBV3-2) and TRBJ1-6, with no clear D. Germline V lookup: CDR1 LGHDT, CDR2 YNNKEL (reference sequence). The CDR3 length is 16 residues. V was cut by 3 bases and J by 0 bases, with 9 bases left in between. CDR3 loop: CASSQEPSSYNSPLHF. The CDR3 bases are TGTGCCAGCAGCCAGGAGCCGAGCTCCTATAATTCACCCCTCCACTTT.

This chain connects TRBV28 to TRBJ2-7; TRBD1 is a possible D gene (7 bases). Germline V gene sequence: CDR1 MDHEN, CDR2 SYDVKM. This CDR3 has 11 amino acids. CDR3 region: CAGGTAYEQYF. In nucleotides, the CDR3 is TGTGCTGGGGGGACAGCCTACGAGCAGTACTTC.

The table lists this clone with a count of one. This chain connects TRBV18 to TRBJ2-1; D might be TRBD1 (5 bases). V was shortened by 5 bases and J by 2 bases, with 10 bases between the two germline ends. Per germline, CDR1 KGHSH and CDR2 LQKENI. The CDR3 totals 14 residues. The CDR3 sequence: CASSSDSAYNEQFF. Here the CDR3 DNA reads TGTGCCAGCTCATCCGACAGTGCCTACAATGAGCAGTTCTTC.

This chain links TRBV29-1 with TRBJ1-2, with D uncertain. The CDR3 length is 12 residues. V was cut by 4 bases and J by 4 bases, with 10 bases left in between. Per germline, CDR1 SQVTM and CDR2 ANQGSEA. The CDR3 region is CSVGGLVYGYTF. The CDR3 nucleotides are TGCAGCGTTGGAGGGTTAGTCTATGGCTACACCTTC.

Comments on this clone: The junction shows a germline mismatch at one end, possibly a read error. V and J are TRBV4-1 and TRBJ2-2; D is perhaps TRBD1 (6 bases). The germline gives CDR1 MGHRA, CDR2 YSYEKL. The CDR3 has 17 amino acids. CDR3: CASSQDQNRAKTGELFF. CDR3 nucleotide sequence: TGCGCCAGCAGCCAAGATCAAAACAGGGCGAAAACCGGGGAGCTGTTTTTT.

J is TRBJ2-1 and V is TRBV9; 8 bases are shared with TRBD2. CDR1 and CDR2 from the germline V gene are SGDLS and YYNGEE. Trimming took 3 bases from V and 1 from J; bases not matched to a gene: 6. The CDR3 has 16 amino acids. The CDR3 sequence is CASSAGAGGSYNEQFF. DNA of the CDR3: TGTGCCAGCAGCGCAGGCGCGGGAGGTTCCTACAATGAGCAGTTCTTC.

The chain has TRBV15 and TRBJ2-7; TRBD1 aligns across 7 bases. CDR1 and CDR2 (germline): LNHNV, YYDKDF (reference sequence). With 0 bases clipped from V and 3 bases from J, the junction kept 8 bases outside the gene matches. CDR3 size: 16 residues. In DNA form, the CDR3 reads TGTGCCACCAGCAGAGATCGCCGGGACAGAGTCTACGAGCAGTACTTC. This gives the protein CATSRDRRDRVYEQYF.

This sequence joins TRBV30 and TRBJ1-1; maybe TRBD1 (6 bases). This CDR3 is 14 amino acids long. Per the germline V gene, CDR1 is GTSNPN and CDR2 is SVGIG (reference sequence). V was clipped by 3 bases and J by 3 bases, with 14 bases between them. Here the CDR3 reads CAWSAGQLYTEAFF. In nucleotides, the CDR3 is TGTGCCTGGAGCGCCGGACAGTTGTACACTGAAGCTTTCTTT.

The chain is built from TRBV7-9 and TRBJ2-2; the D gene is possibly TRBD2 (5 bases). CDR1 and CDR2 (germline): SEHNR, FQNEAQ (reference sequence). The V end lost 5 bases, the J end lost 6 bases, and 10 bases lay between the germline ends. The CDR3 sequence is 13 residues long. CDR3 in DNA: TGTGCCAGCAGCGGGAGTAGGTCCGGGGAGCTGTTTTTT. Amino acid sequence: CASSGSRSGELFF.

This chain links TRBV27 with TRBJ2-7, with TRBD2 matching 7 bases. CDR3 length: 16 amino acids. CDR1 is MNHEY, CDR2 SMNVEV, per germline (reference sequence). Losses at the gene ends were 6 bases for V and 0 bases for J; bases not matched to a gene: 11. The CDR3 sequence is CASRDRAGTLSYEQYF. The CDR3 region has the DNA TGTGCCAGCAGGGACCGAGCGGGAACCCTCTCCTACGAGCAGTACTTC.

This clone showed up just once. The chain is built from TRBV27 and TRBJ1-6; a possible D gene is TRBD1 (6 bases). The ends were cut back, 7 bases at V and 8 bases at J, with 24 bases in the middle. This CDR3 has 17 amino acids. In germline, CDR1 is MNHEY, CDR2 SMNVEV (reference sequence). The CDR3 DNA reads as TGTGCCAGCAACTCCTTCGAGGGGGGGGAAAGGGATTCACCCCTCCACTTT. Protein product: CASNSFEGGERDSPLHF.

The V gene is TRBV19, the J gene TRBJ1-2; TRBD1 aligns across 8 bases. After removal of 9 bases from V and 0 bases from J, the junction contained 0 bases not matched to a gene. This CDR3 is 12 amino acids long. Germline CDR1 is LNHDA and CDR2 is SQIVND (reference sequence). The CDR3 loop is CARTGANYGYTF. The CDR3 DNA reads as TGTGCCAGGACAGGGGCTAACTATGGCTACACCTTC.

This clone was detected only once. This rearrangement joins TRBV28 to TRBJ1-1; no clear D. The CDR3 runs to 14 residues. V dropped 5 bases and J dropped 5 bases, with 15 bases sitting between them. CDR1 and CDR2 from the germline V gene are MDHEN and SYDVKM. CDR3 sequence reads: CASSLTYSLTEAFF. In DNA, the CDR3 is TGTGCCAGCAGTCTTACTTATTCCCTGACTGAAGCTTTCTTT.

This clone has ten or more counts. The CDR3 here is CASSLVVSTSGQGTYEQYF. The CDR3, as DNA: TGTGCCAGCAGTTTAGTAGTATCCACCTCGGGACAGGGCACCTACGAGCAGTACTTC. The V and J genes are TRBV28 and TRBJ2-7; 9 bases agree with TRBD1. The germline V gene encodes CDR1 MDHEN and CDR2 SYDVKM. The trim removed 2 bases at V and 2 bases at J, leaving 16 bases unmatched. The CDR3 runs 19 residues.

The rearrangement joins TRBV11-2 to TRBJ2-4; TRBD1 is a possible D gene (5 bases). Germline CDR1 SGHAT, CDR2 FQNNGV. This CDR3 is 15 amino acids long. V was clipped by 3 bases and J by 9 bases, with 18 bases between them. The CDR3 nucleotides are TGTGCCAGCAGCTTCCCAGGGCTGGGGATCGTCATTCAGTACTTC. The encoded protein is CASSFPGLGIVIQYF.

This CDR3 is CASSPPAGGPNTGELFF. The DNA of the CDR3 is TGTGCCAGCTCACCGCCGGCAGGGGGCCCGAACACCGGGGAGCTGTTTTTT. The V and J genes are TRBV18 and TRBJ2-2, with TRBD1 matching 8 bases. Trimming removed 3 bases from V and 0 bases from J; junction bases left unmatched: 6. The CDR3 spans 17 residues. Germline CDR1 KGHSH, CDR2 LQKENI.

The chain couples TRBV9 to TRBJ2-2; TRBD2 matches 8 bases. Germline V gives CDR1 SGDLS, CDR2 YYNGEE. V lost 3 bases to trimming and J lost 0 bases; unmatched junction nucleotides: 7. The CDR3 is 17 amino acids. The CDR3 sequence: CASSARRGGSNTGELFF. CDR3 DNA: TGTGCCAGCAGCGCTCGACGGGGGGGTTCGAACACCGGGGAGCTGTTTTTT.

The V gene is TRBV28, the J gene TRBJ1-4, with TRBD1 matching 9 bases. This CDR3 comprises 15 residues. The junction had 9 bases not matched to a gene; V was cut back by 5 bases and J by 8 bases. The germline CDR1 and CDR2 sequences are MDHEN and SYDVKM. The CDR3 is CASSPPGQGGEKLFF. The CDR3 region has the DNA TGTGCCAGCAGTCCCCCGGGACAGGGAGGCGAAAAACTGTTTTTT.

This rearrangement joins TRBV27 to TRBJ1-5, with D possibly matching TRBD1 (5 bases). From germline, CDR1 is MNHEY and CDR2 SMNVEV (reference sequence). V shed 6 bases and J shed 5 bases, with 11 bases lying between them. The CDR3 covers 13 residues. This CDR3 is CASRDTRDQPQHF. CDR3 in DNA: TGTGCCAGCAGGGACACACGTGATCAGCCCCAGCATTTT.

The V and J genes are TRBV9 and TRBJ2-7; tentatively, D is TRBD2 (6 bases). The CDR3 is 15 residues long. V lost 3 bases and J lost 5, with 18 bases in between. Germline CDR1 SGDLS, CDR2 YYNGEE. CDR3 in amino acids: CASSAFSGGDDEQYF. The CDR3 DNA follows: TGTGCCAGCAGCGCTTTTAGCGGAGGGGATGACGAGCAGTACTTC.

The chain carries TRBV12-3 or TRBV12-4 and TRBJ2-7; no reliable D call. There are 11 residues in the CDR3. Deletions cut 4 bases from V and 1 base from J, with 2 bases between. CDR3 nucleotides: TGTGCCAGCAGTTCGTCCTACGAGCAGTACTTC. Protein product: CASSSSYEQYF.

V is TRBV6-1 and J is TRBJ1-5; D gene ambiguous. This CDR3 is 16 amino acids long. V dropped 3 bases and J dropped 3 bases, with 15 bases sitting between them. Germline values: CDR1 MNHNS, CDR2 SASEGT. DNA for the CDR3: TGTGCCAGCAGTGAGTTTACCAAGCTTCTCAATCAGCCCCAGCATTTT. Translation: CASSEFTKLLNQPQHF.